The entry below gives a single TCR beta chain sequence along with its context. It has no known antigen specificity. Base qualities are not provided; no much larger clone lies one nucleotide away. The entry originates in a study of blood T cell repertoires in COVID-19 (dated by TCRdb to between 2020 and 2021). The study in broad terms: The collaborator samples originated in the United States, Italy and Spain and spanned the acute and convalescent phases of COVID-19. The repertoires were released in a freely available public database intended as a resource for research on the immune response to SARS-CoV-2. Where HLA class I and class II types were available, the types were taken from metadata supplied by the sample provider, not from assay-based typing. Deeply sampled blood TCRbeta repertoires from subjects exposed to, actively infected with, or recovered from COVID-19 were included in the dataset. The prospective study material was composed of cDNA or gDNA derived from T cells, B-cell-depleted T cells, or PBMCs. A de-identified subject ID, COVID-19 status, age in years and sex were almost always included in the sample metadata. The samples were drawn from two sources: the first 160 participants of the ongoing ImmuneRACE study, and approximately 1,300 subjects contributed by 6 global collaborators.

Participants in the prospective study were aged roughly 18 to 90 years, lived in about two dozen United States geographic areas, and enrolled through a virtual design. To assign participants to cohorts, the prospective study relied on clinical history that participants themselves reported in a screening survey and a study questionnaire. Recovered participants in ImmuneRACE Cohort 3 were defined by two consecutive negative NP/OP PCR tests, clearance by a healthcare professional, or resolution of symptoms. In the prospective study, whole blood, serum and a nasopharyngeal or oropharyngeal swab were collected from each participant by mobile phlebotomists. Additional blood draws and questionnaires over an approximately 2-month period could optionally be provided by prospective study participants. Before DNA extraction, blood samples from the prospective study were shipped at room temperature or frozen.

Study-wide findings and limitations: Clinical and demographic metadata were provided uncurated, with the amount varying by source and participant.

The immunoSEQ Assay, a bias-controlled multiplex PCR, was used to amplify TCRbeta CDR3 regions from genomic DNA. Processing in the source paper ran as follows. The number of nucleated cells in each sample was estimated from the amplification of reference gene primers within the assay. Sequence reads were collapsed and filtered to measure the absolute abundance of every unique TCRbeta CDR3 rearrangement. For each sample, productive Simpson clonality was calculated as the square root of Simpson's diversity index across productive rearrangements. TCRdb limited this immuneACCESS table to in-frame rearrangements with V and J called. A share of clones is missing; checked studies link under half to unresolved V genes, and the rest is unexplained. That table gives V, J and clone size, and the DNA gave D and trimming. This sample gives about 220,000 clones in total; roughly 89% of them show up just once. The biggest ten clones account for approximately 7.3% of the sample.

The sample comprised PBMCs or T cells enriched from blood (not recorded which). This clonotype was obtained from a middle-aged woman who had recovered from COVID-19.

The CDR3 loop reads CSASERTGPYEQYF. The DNA reads as follows: TGCAGTGCAAGTGAGAGGACAGGGCCCTACGAGCAGTACTTC. The chain was built from TRBV20-1 and TRBJ2-7; 8 bases in the middle match TRBD1. CDR1 is given as DFQATT and CDR2 as SNEGSKA, both from the germline V gene (reference sequence). Compared with germline, V lacks 6 bases and J lacks 2 bases; bases without a gene match: 9. Inclusive of the bounding cysteine and phenylalanine, the CDR3 is 14 residues long. Solely the CDR3 DNA is kept, with 42 bases framed from the first base.